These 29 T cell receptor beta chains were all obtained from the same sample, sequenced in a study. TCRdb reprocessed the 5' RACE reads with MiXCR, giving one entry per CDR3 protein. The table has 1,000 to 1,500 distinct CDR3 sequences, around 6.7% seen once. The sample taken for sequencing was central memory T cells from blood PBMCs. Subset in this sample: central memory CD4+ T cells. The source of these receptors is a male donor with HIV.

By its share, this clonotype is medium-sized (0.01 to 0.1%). Here the CDR3 DNA reads TGTGCCAGCAGTCACCGGGACAGGGCTAATCAGCCCCAGCATTTT. Its translation is CASSHRDRANQPQHF. This chain uses TRBV12-3 or TRBV12-4 with TRBJ1-5, with 9 bases lining up with TRBD1. The V gene end was trimmed by 5 bases and the J gene end by 4 bases; junction bases not matched to a gene: 6. This CDR3 is built from 15 residues.

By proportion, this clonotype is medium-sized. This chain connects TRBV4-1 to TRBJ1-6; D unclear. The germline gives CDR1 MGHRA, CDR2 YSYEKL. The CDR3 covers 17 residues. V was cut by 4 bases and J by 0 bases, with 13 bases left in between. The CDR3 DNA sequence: TGCGCCAGCAGCCGACAAGAGTTGAGCTCCTATAATTCACCCCTCCACTTT. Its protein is CASSRQELSSYNSPLHF.

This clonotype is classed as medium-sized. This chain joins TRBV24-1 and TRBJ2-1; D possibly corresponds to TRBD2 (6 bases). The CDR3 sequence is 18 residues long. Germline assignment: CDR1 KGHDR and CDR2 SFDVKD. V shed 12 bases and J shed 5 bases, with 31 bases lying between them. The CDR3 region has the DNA TGTGCCTCCAAGGGTCCTTGGGGACCGGGACTGGGTGACAATGAGCAGTTCTTC. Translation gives CASKGPWGPGLGDNEQFF.

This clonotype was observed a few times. The CDR3 coding sequence is TGTGCCAGCAGCCTGAGTTGGGGCACCGGGGAGCTGTTTTTT. Protein sequence: CASSLSWGTGELFF. The V and J genes are TRBV13 and TRBJ2-2, with D unclear. The CDR3 runs to 14 residues. The germline V gene encodes CDR1 PRHDT and CDR2 FYEKMQ (reference sequence). V lost 5 bases to trimming and J lost 4 bases, with 11 bases between them.

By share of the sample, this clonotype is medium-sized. The chain's CDR3 is CASSLGPGEAFF. CDR3 DNA sequence: TGCGCCAGCAGCTTGGGTCCAGGAGAAGCTTTCTTT. This chain links TRBV5-1 with TRBJ1-1; D not certain. Germline V gene sequence: CDR1 SGHRS, CDR2 YFSETQ. Trimming removed 0 bases at V and 8 bases at J, with 8 bases between. The CDR3 extends over 12 amino acids.

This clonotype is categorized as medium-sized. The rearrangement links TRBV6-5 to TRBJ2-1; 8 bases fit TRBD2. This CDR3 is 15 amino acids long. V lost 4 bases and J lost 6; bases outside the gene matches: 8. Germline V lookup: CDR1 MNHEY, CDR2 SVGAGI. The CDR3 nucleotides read TGTGCCAGCAGTTCCTTGGCGGGGGGAGGCAATGAGCAGTTCTTC. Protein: CASSSLAGGGNEQFF.

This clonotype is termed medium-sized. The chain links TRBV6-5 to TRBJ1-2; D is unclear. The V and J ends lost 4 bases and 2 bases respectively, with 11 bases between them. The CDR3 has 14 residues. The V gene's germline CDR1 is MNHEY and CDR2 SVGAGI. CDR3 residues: CASSLGGTNYGYTF. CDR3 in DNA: TGTGCCAGCAGTTTGGGAGGAACAAACTATGGCTACACCTTC.

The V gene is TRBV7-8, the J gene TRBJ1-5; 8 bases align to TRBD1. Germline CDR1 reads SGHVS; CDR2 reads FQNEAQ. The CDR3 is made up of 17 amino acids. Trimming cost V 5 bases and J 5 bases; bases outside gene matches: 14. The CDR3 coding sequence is TGTGCCAGCAGCCCCTTACGCGGAACAGGGGGTGATCAGCCCCAGCATTTT. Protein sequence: CASSPLRGTGGDQPQHF.

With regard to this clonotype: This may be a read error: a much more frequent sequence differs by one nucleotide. CDR3 nucleotide sequence: TGTGCCAGCAGTTTGGTTACAGCTTTCACCGGGGCGCTGTTTTTT. It yields the protein CASSLVTAFTGALFF. The V call is TRBV12-3 or TRBV12-4, the J call TRBJ2-2; D tentatively reads TRBD1 or TRBD2 (5 bases each). This CDR3 comprises 15 residues.

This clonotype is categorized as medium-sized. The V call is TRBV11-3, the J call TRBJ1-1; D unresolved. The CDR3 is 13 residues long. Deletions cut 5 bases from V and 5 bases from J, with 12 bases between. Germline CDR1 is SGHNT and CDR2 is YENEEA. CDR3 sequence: CASSQNRATEAFF. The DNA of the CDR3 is TGTGCCAGCAGCCAGAACCGGGCGACTGAAGCTTTCTTT.

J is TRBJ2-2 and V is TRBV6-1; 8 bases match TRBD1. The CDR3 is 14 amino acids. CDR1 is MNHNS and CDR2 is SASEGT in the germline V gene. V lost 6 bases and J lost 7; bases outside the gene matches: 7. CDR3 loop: CASRRDRSNGELFF. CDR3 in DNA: TGTGCCAGCAGGAGGGACAGGTCAAACGGGGAGCTGTTTTTT.

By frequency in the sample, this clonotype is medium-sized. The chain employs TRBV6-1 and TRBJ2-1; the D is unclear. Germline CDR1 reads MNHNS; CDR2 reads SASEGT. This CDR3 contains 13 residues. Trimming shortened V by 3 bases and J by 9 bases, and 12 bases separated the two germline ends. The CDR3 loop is CASSDQNWGEQFF. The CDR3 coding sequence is TGTGCCAGCAGTGACCAAAATTGGGGTGAGCAGTTCTTC.

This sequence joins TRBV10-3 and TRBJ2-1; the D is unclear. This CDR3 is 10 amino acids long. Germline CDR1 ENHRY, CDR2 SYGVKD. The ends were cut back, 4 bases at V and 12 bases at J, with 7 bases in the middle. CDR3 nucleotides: TGTGCCATCAGTGCTGCACCGCAGTTCTTC. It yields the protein CAISAAPQFF.

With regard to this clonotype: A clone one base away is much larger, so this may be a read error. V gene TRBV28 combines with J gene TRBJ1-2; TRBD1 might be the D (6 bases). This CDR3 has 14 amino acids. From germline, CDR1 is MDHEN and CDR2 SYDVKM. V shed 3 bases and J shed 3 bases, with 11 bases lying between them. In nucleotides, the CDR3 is TGTGCCAGCAGTTTTTCGGGGGGCGACTATGGCTACACCTTC. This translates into CASSFSGGDYGYTF.

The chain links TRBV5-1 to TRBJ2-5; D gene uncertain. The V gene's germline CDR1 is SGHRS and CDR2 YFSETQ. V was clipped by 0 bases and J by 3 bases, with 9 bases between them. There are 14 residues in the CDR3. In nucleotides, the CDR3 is TGCGCCAGCAGCTTGGTACAGCCGGAAGAGACCCAGTACTTC. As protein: CASSLVQPEETQYF.

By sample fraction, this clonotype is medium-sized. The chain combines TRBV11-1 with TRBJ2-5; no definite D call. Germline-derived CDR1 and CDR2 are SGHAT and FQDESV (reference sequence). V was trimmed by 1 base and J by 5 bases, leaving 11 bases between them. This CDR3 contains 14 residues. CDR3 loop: CASSLVSASETQYF. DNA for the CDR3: TGTGCCAGCAGCTTAGTGTCTGCTAGTGAGACCCAGTACTTC. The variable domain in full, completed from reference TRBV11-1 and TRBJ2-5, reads EAEVAQSPRYKITEKSQAVAFWCDPISGHATLYWYRQILGQGPELLVQFQDESVVDDSQLPKDRFSAERLKGVDSTLKIQPAELGDSAMYLCASSLVSASETQYFGPGTRLLVL.

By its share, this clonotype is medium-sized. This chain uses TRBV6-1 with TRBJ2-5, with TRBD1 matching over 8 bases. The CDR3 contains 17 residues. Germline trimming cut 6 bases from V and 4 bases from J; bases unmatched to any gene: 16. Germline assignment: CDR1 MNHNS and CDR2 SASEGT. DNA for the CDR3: TGTGCCAGCAGACTTGACAGGGGCCCTCGTTTGGGAGAGACCCAGTACTTC. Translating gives CASRLDRGPRLGETQYF.

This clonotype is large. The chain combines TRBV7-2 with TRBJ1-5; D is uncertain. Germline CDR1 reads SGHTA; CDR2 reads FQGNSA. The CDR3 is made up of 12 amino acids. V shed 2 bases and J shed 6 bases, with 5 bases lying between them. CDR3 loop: CASSLYRQPQHF. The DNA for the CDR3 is TGTGCCAGCAGCTTATACCGTCAGCCCCAGCATTTT.

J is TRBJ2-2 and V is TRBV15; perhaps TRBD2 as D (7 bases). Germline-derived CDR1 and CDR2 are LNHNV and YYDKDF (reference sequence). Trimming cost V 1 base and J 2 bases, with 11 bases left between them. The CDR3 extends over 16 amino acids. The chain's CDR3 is CATSRAAGANTGELFF. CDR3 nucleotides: TGTGCCACCAGCAGAGCGGCGGGGGCTAACACCGGGGAGCTGTTTTTT.

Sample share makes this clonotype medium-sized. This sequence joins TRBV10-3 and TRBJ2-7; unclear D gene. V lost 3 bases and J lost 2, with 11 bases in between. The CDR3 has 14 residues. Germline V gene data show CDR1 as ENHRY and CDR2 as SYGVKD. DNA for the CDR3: TGTGCCATCAGTGAAGTAGGCAGGACCTACGAGCAGTACTTC. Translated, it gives CAISEVGRTYEQYF.

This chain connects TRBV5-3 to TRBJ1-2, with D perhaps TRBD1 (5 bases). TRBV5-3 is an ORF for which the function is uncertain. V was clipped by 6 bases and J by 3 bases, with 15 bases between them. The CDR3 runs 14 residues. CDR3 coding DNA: TGTGCCAGAAAGTCACCGACAGCTTACTATGGCTACACCTTC. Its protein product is CARKSPTAYYGYTF.

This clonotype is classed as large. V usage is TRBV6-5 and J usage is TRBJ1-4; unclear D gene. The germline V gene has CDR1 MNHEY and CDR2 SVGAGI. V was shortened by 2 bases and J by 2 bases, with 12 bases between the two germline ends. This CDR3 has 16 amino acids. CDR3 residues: CASSYGRPGTNEKLFF. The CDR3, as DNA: TGTGCCAGCAGTTACGGTCGACCTGGCACTAATGAAAAACTGTTTTTT.

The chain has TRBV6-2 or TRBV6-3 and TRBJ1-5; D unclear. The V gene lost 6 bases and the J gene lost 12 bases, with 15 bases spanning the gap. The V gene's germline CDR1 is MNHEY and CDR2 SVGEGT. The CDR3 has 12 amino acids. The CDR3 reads CASSDFNRDQHF. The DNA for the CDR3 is TGTGCCAGCAGCGACTTCAACAGAGACCAGCATTTT.

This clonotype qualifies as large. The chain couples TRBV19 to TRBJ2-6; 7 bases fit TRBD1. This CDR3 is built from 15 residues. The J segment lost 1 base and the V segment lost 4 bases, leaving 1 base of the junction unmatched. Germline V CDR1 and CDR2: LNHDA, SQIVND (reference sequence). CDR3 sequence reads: CASSKGASGANVLTF. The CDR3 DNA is TGTGCCAGTAGTAAGGGGGCTTCTGGGGCCAACGTCCTGACTTTC.

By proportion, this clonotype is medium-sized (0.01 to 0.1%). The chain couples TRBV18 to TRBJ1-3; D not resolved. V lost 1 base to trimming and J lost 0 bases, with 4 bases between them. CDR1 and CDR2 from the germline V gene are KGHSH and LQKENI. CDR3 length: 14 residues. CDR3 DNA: TGTGCCAGCTCACCACAGAACTCTGGAAACACCATATATTTT. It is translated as CASSPQNSGNTIYF.

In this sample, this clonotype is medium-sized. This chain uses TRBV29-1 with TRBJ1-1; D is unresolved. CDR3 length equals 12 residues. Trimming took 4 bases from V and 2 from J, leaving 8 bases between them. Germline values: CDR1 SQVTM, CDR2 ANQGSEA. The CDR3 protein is CSVGFTNTEAFF. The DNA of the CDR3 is TGCAGCGTTGGTTTCACTAACACTGAAGCTTTCTTT. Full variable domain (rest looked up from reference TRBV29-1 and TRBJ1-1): SAVISQKPSRDICQRGTSLTIQCQVDSQVTMMFWYRQQPGQSLTLIATANQGSEATYESGFVIDKFPISRPNLTFSTLTVSNMSPEDSSIYLCSVGFTNTEAFFGQGTRLTVV.

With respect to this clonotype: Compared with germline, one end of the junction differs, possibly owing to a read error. The CDR3 coding sequence is TGTGCCGGCAGCGACAGCTATGGCTACACCTTC. It translates to CAGSDSYGYTF. This sequence joins TRBV6-1 and TRBJ1-2; D is possibly TRBD1 (5 bases). The CDR3 consists of 11 residues. The V gene's germline CDR1 is MNHNS and CDR2 SASEGT.

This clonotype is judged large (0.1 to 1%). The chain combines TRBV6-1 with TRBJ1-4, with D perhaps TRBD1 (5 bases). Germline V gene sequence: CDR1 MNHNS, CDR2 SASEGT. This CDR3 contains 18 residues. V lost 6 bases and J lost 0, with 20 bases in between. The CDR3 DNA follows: TGTGCCAGCAGGCAGATCCGGGGCGTGGTCGCAACTAATGAAAAACTGTTTTTT. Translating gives CASRQIRGVVATNEKLFF.

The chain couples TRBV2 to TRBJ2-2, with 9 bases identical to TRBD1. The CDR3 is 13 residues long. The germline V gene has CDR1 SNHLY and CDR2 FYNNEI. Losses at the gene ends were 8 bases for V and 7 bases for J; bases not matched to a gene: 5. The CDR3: CASRQGDGGELFF. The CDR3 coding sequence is TGTGCCAGCCGACAGGGGGACGGCGGGGAGCTGTTTTTT.